This T cell receptor (beta chain) was sequenced for a study of a mutant IDH1 vaccine in newly diagnosed glioma. As for the study in general: An approximately 62% male, around 38% female split and a mean age of 40.4 years characterized treated patients. Patients' prior therapy spanned radiotherapy, temozolomide, or both; most underwent both.

This clone was observed once. The antigen is undetermined. Generated by immunoSEQ multiplex PCR, the TCRdb table keeps only in-frame clones and is missing some. This table holds some 70,000 clones, 75% to 90% found once. As to time point: week 23, last vaccination. A 20-mer mutant IDH1 peptide at 300 ug was injected subcutaneously with topical imiquimod. Germline-derived CDR1 and CDR2 are SGHRS and YFSETQ. V lost 0 bases and J 0 bases, leaving 13 bases between the germline ends. CDR3 length equals 16 residues. The sequence was collected from a man younger than 30 with glioma. The sample was PBMCs, taken from a glioma patient whose treatment included an IDH1 peptide vaccine. The rearrangement uses TRBV5-1 and TRBJ2-7; D may be TRBD1 (5 bases). Here the CDR3 reads CASSLDRHLSSYEQYF. CDR3 nucleotide sequence: TGCGCCAGCAGCTTGGACAGGCACCTTAGCTCCTACGAGCAGTACTTC.